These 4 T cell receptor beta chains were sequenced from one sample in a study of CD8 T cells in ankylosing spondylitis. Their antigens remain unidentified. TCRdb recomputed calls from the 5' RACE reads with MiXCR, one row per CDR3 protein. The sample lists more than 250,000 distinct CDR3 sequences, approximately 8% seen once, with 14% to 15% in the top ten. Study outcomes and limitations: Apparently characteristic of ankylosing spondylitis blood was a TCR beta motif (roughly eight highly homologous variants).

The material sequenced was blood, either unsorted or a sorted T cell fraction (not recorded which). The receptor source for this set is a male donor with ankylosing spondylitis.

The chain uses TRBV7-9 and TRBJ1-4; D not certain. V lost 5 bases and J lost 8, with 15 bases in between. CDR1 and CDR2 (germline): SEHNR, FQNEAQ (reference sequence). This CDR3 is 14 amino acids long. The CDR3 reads CASSPLMTLEKLFF. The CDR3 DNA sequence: TGTGCCAGCAGCCCACTTATGACCCTCGAAAAACTGTTTTTT.

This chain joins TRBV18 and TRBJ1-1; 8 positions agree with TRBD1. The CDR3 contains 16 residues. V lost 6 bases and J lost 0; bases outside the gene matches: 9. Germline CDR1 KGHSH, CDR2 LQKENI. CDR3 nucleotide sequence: TGTGCCAGCTCCCCAAAGACAGGGGTCATGAACACTGAAGCTTTCTTT. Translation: CASSPKTGVMNTEAFF.

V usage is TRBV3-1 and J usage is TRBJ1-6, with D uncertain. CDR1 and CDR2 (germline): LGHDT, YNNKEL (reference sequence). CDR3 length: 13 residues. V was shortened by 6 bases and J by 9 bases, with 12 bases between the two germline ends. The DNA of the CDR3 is TGTGCCAGCAGTGGGAGTTCGGGTTCACCCCTCCACTTT. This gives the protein CASSGSSGSPLHF.

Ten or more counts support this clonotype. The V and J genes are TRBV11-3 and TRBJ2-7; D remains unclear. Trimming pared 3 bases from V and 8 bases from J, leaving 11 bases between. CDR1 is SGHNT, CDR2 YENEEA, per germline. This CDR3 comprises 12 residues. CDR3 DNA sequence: TGTGCCAGCAGCTTGCCCCGTCTTCAGCAGTACTTC. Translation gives CASSLPRLQQYF.